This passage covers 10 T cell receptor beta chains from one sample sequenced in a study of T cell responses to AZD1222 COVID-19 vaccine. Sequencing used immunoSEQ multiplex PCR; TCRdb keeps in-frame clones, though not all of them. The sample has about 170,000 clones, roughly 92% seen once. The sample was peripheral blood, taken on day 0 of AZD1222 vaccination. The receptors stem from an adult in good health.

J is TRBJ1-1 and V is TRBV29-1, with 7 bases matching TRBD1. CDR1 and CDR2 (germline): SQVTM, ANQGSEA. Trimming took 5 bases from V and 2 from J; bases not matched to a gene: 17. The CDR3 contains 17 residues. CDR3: CSVYPKPGQKINTEAFF. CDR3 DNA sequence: TGCAGCGTTTACCCTAAGCCGGGACAGAAGATTAACACTGAAGCTTTCTTT.

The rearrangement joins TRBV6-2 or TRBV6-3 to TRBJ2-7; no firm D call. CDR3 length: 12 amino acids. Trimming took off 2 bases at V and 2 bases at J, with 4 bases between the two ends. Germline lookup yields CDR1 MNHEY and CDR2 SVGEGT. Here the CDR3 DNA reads TGTGCCAGCAGTTACATTCCCTACGAGCAGTACTTC. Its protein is CASSYIPYEQYF.

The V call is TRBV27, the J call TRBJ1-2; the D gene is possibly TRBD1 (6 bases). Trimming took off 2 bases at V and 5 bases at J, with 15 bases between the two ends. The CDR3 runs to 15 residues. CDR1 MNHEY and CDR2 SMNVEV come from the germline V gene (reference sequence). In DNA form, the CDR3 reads TGTGCCAGCAGTTTAAGGGTGGGGGGGGCTTATGGCTACACCTTC. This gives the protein CASSLRVGGAYGYTF.

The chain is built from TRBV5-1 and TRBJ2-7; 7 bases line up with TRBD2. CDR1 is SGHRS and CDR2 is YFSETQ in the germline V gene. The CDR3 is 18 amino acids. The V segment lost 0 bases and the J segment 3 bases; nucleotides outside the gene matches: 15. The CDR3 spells CASSLVTSSQTMGYEQYF. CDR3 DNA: TGCGCCAGCAGCTTGGTGACTAGCAGTCAAACAATGGGCTACGAGCAGTACTTC. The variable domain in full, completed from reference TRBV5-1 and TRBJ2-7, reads KAGVTQTPRYLIKTRGQQVTLSCSPISGHRSVSWYQQTPGQGLQFLFEYFSETQRNKGNFPGRFSGRQFSNSRSEMNVSTLELGDSALYLCASSLVTSSQTMGYEQYFGPGTRLTVT.

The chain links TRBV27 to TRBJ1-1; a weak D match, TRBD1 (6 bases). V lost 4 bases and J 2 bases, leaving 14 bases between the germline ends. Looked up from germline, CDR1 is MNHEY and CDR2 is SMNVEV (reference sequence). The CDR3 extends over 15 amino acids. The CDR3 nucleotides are TGTGCCAGCAGTTCTTCCACAGGGAGTAACACTGAAGCTTTCTTT. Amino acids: CASSSSTGSNTEAFF.

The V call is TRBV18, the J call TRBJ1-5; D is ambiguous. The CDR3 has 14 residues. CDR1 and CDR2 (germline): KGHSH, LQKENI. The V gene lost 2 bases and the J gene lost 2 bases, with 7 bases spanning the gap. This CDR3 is CASSPVGRNQPQHF. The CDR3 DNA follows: TGTGCCAGCTCACCAGTAGGGCGCAATCAGCCCCAGCATTTT.

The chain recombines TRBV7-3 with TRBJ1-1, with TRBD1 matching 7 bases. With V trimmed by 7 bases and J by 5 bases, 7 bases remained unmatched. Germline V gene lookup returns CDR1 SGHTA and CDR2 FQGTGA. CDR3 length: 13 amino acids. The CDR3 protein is CASNRQGGTEAFF. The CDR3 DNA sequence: TGTGCCAGCAACAGACAGGGAGGGACTGAAGCTTTCTTT.

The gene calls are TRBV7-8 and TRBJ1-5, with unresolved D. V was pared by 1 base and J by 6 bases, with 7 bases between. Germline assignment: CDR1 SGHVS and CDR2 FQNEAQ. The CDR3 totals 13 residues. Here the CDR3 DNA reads TGTGCCAGCAGCTTAGTTAGAGGTCAGCCCCAGCATTTT. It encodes CASSLVRGQPQHF.

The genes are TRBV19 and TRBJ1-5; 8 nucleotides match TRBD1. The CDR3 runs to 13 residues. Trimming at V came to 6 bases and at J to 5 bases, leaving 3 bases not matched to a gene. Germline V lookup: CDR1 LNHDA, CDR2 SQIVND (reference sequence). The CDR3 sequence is CASRDREDQPQHF. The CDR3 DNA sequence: TGTGCCAGTAGGGACAGGGAGGATCAGCCCCAGCATTTT.

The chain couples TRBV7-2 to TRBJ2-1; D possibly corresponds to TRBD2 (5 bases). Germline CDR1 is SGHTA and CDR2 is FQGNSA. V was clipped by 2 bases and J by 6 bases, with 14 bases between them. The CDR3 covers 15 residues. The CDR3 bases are TGTGCCAGCAGCTTAACGGCACTAGTTTCCAATGAGCAGTTCTTC. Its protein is CASSLTALVSNEQFF.